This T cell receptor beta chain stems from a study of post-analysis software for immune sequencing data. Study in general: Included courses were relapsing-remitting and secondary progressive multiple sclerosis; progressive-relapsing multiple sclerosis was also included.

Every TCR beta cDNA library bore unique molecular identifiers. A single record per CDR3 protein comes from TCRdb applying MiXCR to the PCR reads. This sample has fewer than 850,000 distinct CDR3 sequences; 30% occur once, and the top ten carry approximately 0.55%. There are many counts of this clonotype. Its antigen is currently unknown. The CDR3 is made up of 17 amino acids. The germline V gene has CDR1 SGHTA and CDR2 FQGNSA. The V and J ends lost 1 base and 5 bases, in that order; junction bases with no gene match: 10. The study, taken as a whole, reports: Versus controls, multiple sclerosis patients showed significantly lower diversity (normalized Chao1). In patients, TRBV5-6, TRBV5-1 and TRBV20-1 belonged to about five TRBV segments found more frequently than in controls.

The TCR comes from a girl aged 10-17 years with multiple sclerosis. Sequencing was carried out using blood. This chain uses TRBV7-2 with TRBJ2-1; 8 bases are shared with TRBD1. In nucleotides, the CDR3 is TGTGCCAGCAGCTTAGTTCTCGGCAGGGGGCCAAACAATGAGCAGTTCTTC. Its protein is CASSLVLGRGPNNEQFF.